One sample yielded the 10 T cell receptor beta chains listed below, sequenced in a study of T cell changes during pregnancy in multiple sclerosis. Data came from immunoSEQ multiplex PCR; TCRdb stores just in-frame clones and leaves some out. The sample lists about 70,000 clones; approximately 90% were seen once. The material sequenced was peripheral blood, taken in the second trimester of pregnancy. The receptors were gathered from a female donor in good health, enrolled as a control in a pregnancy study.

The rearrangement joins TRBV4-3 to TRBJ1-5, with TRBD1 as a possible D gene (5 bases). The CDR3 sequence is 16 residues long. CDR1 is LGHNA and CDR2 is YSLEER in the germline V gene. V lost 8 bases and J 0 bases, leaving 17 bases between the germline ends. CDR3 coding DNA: TGCGCCAGCTCACAAGACAGAACCTATAGCAATCAGCCCCAGCATTTT. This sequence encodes CASSQDRTYSNQPQHF.

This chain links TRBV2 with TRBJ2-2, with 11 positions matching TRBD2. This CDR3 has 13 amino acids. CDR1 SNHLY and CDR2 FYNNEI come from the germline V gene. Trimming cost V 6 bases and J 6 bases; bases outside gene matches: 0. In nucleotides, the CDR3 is TGTGCCAGCAGACTAGCGGGGGCCGGGGAGCTGTTTTTT. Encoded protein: CASRLAGAGELFF.

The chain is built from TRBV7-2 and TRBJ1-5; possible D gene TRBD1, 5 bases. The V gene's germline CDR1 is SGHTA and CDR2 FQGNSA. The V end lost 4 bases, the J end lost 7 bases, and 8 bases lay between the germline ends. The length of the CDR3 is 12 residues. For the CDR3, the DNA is TGTGCCAGCAGCTCCGGGGGGCAGCCCCAGCATTTT. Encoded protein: CASSSGGQPQHF.

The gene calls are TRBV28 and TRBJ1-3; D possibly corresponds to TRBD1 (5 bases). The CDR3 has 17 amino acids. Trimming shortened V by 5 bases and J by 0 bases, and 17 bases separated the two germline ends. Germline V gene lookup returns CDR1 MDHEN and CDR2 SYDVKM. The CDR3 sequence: CASSATDLSLSGNTIYF. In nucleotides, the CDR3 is TGTGCCAGCAGTGCGACAGACCTCTCTCTCTCTGGAAACACCATATATTTT.

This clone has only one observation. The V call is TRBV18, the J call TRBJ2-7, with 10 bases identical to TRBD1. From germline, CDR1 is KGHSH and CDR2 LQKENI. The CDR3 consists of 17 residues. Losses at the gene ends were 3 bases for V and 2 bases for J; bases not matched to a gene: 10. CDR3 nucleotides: TGTGCCAGCTCACCGGCCTCCGGGACAGGGGTTACCTACGAGCAGTACTTC. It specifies CASSPASGTGVTYEQYF.

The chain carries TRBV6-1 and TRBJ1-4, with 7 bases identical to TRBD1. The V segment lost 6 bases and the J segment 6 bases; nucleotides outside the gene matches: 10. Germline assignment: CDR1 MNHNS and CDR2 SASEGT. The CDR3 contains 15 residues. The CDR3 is CASRYWRGQDEKLFF. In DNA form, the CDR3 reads TGTGCCAGCAGGTATTGGAGGGGGCAAGATGAAAAACTGTTTTTT.

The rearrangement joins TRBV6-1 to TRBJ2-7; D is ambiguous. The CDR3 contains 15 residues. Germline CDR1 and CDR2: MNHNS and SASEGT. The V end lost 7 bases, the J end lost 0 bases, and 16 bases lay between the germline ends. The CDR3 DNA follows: TGTGCCAGCAAGGCATTTCAAACAGCCTCCTACGAGCAGTACTTC. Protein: CASKAFQTASYEQYF.

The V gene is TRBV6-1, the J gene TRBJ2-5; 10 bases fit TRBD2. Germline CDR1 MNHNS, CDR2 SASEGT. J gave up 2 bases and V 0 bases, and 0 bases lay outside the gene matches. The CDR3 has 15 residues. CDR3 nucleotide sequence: TGTGCCAGCAGTGAAGCAGCGGGGGGGCAAGAGACCCAGTACTTC. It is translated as CASSEAAGGQETQYF.

CDR3 loop: CASGFRDAYNEQFF. The CDR3 region has the DNA TGTGCTAGTGGTTTCAGGGATGCCTACAATGAGCAGTTCTTC. The genes are TRBV12-5 and TRBJ2-1, with TRBD1 as a possible D gene (5 bases). Germline CDR1 reads LGHNT; CDR2 reads FRNRAP. CDR3 length: 14 residues. V shed 3 bases and J shed 2 bases, with 8 bases lying between them.

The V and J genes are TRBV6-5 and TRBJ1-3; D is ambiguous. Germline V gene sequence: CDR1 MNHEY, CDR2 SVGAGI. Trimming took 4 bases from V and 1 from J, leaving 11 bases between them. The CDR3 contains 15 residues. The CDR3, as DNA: TGTGCCAGCAGTTCACCCGCGGCATCTGGAAACACCATATATTTT. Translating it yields CASSSPAASGNTIYF.